This T cell receptor beta chain was captured by sequencing in a study of cytomegalovirus exposure and HLA in healthy donors. The V and J ends lost 8 bases and 8 bases respectively, with 7 bases between them. The V gene's germline CDR1 is MNHNY and CDR2 SVGAGI (reference sequence). CDR3 length equals 11 residues. Measured with immunoSEQ multiplex PCR; TCRdb has only the in-frame clones, and not every one. The sample includes about 150,000 clones, more than 70% seen only once; the top ten take about 2.2%. This chain joins TRBV6-6 and TRBJ1-6, with D unresolved. Sequencing input: PBMCs. The sequence came from a human donor in good health. Here the CDR3 DNA reads TGTGCCAGCGGGCCAGATTCACCCCTCCACTTT. This encodes CASGPDSPLHF.